The T cell receptor beta chain described here comes from a study of a mutant IDH1 vaccine in newly diagnosed glioma. Some clones are missing from TCRdb's copy, which holds only in-frame ones; the method was immunoSEQ multiplex PCR. Of under 150,000 clones in the sample, around four fifths were seen once. Regarding time point: week 11, during vaccination. A single vaccine dose contained 300 ug of mutant IDH1 20-mer peptide, and topical imiquimod was used with it. This CDR3 has 16 amino acids. CDR1 and CDR2 (germline): SGHRS, YFSETQ. V was clipped by 0 bases and J by 3 bases, with 13 bases between them. With regard to this clone: The antigen is undetermined.

This receptor was identified in a middle-aged man with glioma. Sequencing used PBMCs, obtained from a glioma patient whose treatment included an IDH1 peptide vaccine. The chain couples TRBV5-1 to TRBJ2-1; D may match TRBD1 or TRBD2 (5 bases each). CDR3 in amino acids: CASSLGPGTGYNEQFF. The CDR3 coding sequence is TGCGCCAGCAGCTTGGGGCCCGGGACGGGCTACAATGAGCAGTTCTTC.